What follows describes a single T cell receptor (beta chain). Its antigen is still unknown. Method: immunoSEQ multiplex PCR; TCRdb's copy keeps in-frame clones and lacks some. The table has 150,000 or so clones, about 92% seen once. This entry is derived from a study of T cell responses to AZD1222 COVID-19 vaccine. Notes on the study in general: It should be noted that donors were predominantly white British and more often female, and clonal diversity was possibly underestimated. Only a handful of AZD1222 recipients were seropositive at baseline.

The CDR3 length is 14 residues. The ends were cut back, 3 bases at V and 3 bases at J, with 14 bases in the middle. CDR1 GTSNPN and CDR2 SVGIG come from the germline V gene (reference sequence). Material: peripheral blood, obtained 28 days after the second AZD1222 dose. The chain couples TRBV30 to TRBJ1-2; D not certain. The origin of this receptor is an adult who received the AZD1222 COVID-19 vaccine. CDR3 DNA sequence: TGTGCCTGGAGCCTCGGGCCAGGCCACTATGGCTACACCTTC. Protein product: CAWSLGPGHYGYTF.